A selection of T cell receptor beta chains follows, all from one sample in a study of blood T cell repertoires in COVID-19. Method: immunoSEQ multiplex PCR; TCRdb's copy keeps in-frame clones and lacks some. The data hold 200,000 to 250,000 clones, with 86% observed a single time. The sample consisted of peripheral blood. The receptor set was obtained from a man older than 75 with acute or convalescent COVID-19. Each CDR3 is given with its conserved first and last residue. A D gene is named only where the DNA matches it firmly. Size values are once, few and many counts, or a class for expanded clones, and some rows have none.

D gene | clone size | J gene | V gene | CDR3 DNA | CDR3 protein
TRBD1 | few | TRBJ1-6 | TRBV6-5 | TGTGCCAGCAGCCCCACCCAGGGGGTCGGTTCACCCCTCCACTTT | CASSPTQGVGSPLHF
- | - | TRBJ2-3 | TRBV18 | TGTGCCAGCTCACGACCCCCCCGAGATACGCAGTATTTT | CASSRPPRDTQYF
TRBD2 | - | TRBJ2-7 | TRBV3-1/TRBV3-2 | TGTGCCAGCAGCCAAGGGGTGGCGGGAGGTCACGAGCAGTACTTC | CASSQGVAGGHEQYF
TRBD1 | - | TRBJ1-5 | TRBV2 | TGTGCCAGCAGCGGGGGACAGCCATCCAATCAGCCCCAGCATTTT | CASSGGQPSNQPQHF
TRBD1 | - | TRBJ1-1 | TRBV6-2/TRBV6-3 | TGTGCCAGCAGCCAAGGGACAGGAGCTTTCTTT | CASSQGTGAFF
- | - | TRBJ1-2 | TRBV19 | TGTGCCAGTAGTCCGGGGGAGGCCGACCTCCCGCTTGGCTACACCTTC | CASSPGEADLPLGYTF
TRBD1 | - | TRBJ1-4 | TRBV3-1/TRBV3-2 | TGTGCCAGCAGCCAGAGGGGGACAGGGGACAATGAAAAACTGTTTTTT | CASSQRGTGDNEKLFF
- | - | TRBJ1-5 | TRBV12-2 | TGTGCAAGTCGCCGCCGGGACAGGGTGGAATTATATAGCAATCAGCCCCAGCATTTT | CASRRRDRVELYSNQPQHF
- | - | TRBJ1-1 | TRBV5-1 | TGCGCCAGCAGCTTTAAGACAGGCCGGAACACTGAAGCTTTCTTT | CASSFKTGRNTEAFF
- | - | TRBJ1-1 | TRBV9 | TGTGCCAGCAGTGTGGACTGGAACACTGAAGCTTTCTTT | CASSVDWNTEAFF
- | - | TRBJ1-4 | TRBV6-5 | TGTGCCAGCAGTCCTCGTCCTGATGAAAAACTGTTTTTT | CASSPRPDEKLFF
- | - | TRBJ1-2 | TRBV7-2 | TGTGCCAGCAGCGAATCAGATCGCTATGGCTACACCTTC | CASSESDRYGYTF
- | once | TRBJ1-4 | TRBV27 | TGTGCCAGCAGTCGGACAGAGTTTAATGAAAAACTGTTTTTT | CASSRTEFNEKLFF
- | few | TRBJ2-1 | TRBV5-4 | TGTGCCAGCAGCGTTGGGCCCTTGCGTGAGCAGTTCTTC | CASSVGPLREQFF
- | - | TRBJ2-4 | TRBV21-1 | TGTGCCAGCAGCTCCCGGGACAGGGAGAGTCGGAAAAACATTCAGTACTTC | CASSSRDRESRKNIQYF
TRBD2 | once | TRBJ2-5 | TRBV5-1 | TGCGCCAGCAGCTTGTTGCCTAGCGGGTACCAAGAGACCCAGTACTTC | CASSLLPSGYQETQYF
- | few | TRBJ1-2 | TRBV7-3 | TGTGCCAGCAGCTTAACGTCTGCAGGGGTCTATGGCTACACCTTC | CASSLTSAGVYGYTF
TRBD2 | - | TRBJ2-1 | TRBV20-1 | TGCAGCGAGGGGATAGCGGGAGAGCAGTTCTTC | CSEGIAGEQFF
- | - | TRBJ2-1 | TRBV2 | TGTGCCAATAGCGGCGGCTACTACAATGAGCAGTTCTTC | CANSGGYYNEQFF
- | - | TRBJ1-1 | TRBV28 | TGTGCCAGCCCGAGGCGGGGCGCCTCCCTGAACACTGAAGCTTTCTTT | CASPRRGASLNTEAFF
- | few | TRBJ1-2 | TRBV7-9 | TGTGCCAGCAGCTTAGGCAGGTCTGGTTGGGTTAACTATGGCTACACCTTC | CASSLGRSGWVNYGYTF
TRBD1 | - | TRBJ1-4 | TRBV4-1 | TGCGCCAGCAGCCAACAACGACAGGGCCTAAACGAAAAACTGTTTTTT | CASSQQRQGLNEKLFF
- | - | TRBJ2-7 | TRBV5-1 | TGCGCCAGCAGCTTAGGACAGCTATACGAGCAGTACTTC | CASSLGQLYEQYF
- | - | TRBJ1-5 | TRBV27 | TGTGCCAGCAGTTTAAGCGGAGGGCCCCAGCATTTT | CASSLSGGPQHF
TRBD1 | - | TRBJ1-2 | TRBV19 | TGTGCCAGTAGTCCTTCCCCGGGCAGGGGGCAAGGCTACACCTTC | CASSPSPGRGQGYTF
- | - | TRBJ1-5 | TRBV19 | TGTGCCAGTAGTTTGGAGAGATATCAGCCCCAGCATTTT | CASSLERYQPQHF
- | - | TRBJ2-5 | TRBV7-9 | TGTGCCAGCAGCTTTGAGGGAGTATTTGAGACCCAGTACTTC | CASSFEGVFETQYF
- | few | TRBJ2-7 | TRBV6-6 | TGTGCCAGCAGCCCCCGGGAGACACCCCCCTACGAGCAGTACTTC | CASSPRETPPYEQYF
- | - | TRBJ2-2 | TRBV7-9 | TGTGCCAGCAGCCCCCAAGGGGGAACCGGGGAGCTGTTTTTT | CASSPQGGTGELFF
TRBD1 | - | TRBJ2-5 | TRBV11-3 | TGTGCCAGCAGCCCCAGATCAGGGGGCTTAGAGACCCAGTACTTC | CASSPRSGGLETQYF
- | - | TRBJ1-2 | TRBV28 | TGTGCCAGCAGTCCCCAGGAGGGGATCAACTATGGCTACACCTTC | CASSPQEGINYGYTF
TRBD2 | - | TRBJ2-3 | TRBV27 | TGTGCCAGCAGTTGGGGTAGCGGGCCTCGCACAGATACGCAGTATTTT | CASSWGSGPRTDTQYF
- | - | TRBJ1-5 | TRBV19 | TGTGCCAGTAGTATGCGACAGGCTCAGTATCCCCAGCATTTT | CASSMRQAQYPQHF
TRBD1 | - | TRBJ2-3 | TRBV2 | TGTGCCAGCAGAGAGGGGGCGGGCGCAGATACGCAGTATTTT | CASREGAGADTQYF
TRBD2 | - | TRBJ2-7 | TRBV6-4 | TGTGCCAGCAGTGAGGAGCTAGCGGGAGGGCCTAGGGGTGGGTCGCAGTACTTC | CASSEELAGGPRGGSQYF
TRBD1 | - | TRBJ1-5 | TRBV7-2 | TGTGCCAGCAACGAGGCTGTGGGACAGGGTAATCCCCAGCATTTT | CASNEAVGQGNPQHF
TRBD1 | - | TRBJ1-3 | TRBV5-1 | TGCGCCAGCAGCGCCGGACAGGGGGGGAGCTCTGGAAACACCATATATTTT | CASSAGQGGSSGNTIYF
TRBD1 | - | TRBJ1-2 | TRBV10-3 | TGTGCCGTTCATCCCGGGACAGGGGCGTTTGACTATGGCTACACCTTC | CAVHPGTGAFDYGYTF
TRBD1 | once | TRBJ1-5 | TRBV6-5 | TGTGCCAGCAGCGGACAGGCGGGCAATCAGCCCCAGCATTTT | CASSGQAGNQPQHF
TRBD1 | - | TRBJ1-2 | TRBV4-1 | TGCGCCAGCAGCCAAACAGGGGACTATGGCTACACCTTC | CASSQTGDYGYTF
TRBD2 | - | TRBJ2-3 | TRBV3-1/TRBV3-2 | TGTGCCAGCAGCCTATGGGCTAGCGGGAGGAGTGGGGGAGATACGCAGTATTTT | CASSLWASGRSGGDTQYF
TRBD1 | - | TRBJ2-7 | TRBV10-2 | TGCGCCAGCAGTGCACAGGGGGCAGGTGAGCAGTACTTC | CASSAQGAGEQYF
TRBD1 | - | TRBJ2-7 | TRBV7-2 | TGTGCCAGCAGCCTTGGAACCAGGGGGCACTCCGAGCAGTACTTC | CASSLGTRGHSEQYF
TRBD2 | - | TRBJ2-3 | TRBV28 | TGTGCCAGCAGTAGCGGGGGGGCCGTAGATACGCAGTATTTT | CASSSGGAVDTQYF
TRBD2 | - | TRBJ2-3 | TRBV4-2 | TGTGCCAGCAGCCAAGGACTAGCGGGGAATTCGGATACGCAGTATTTT | CASSQGLAGNSDTQYF
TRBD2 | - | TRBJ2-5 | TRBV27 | TGTGCCAGCAGACGGACTAGCGGGAGTTGGGAGACCCAGTACTTC | CASRRTSGSWETQYF
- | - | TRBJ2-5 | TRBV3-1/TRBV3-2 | TGTGCCAGCAGCCACTCTCTGAGCGGCTTCGGAGAGACCCAGTACTTC | CASSHSLSGFGETQYF
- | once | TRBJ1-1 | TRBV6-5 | TGTGCCAGCAGAAGTGGGCGCATGAACACTGAAGCTTTCTTT | CASRSGRMNTEAFF
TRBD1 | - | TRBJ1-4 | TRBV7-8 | TGTGCCAGCAGCTTAGCGCTAGGGGGCACGAATGAAAAACTGTTTTTT | CASSLALGGTNEKLFF
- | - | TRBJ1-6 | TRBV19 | TGTGCCAGTAGTACTCGGACAGCAAATTCACCCCTCCACTTT | CASSTRTANSPLHF
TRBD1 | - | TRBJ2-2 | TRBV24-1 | TGTGCCACCAGTGATTTGCTCCCCCGGGACAGGGGGTCCGGGGAGCTGTTTTTT | CATSDLLPRDRGSGELFF
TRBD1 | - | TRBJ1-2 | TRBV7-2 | TGTGCCAGCAGCAGAACTTCAGGGACAGGGGTCTTTAACTATGGCTACACCTTC | CASSRTSGTGVFNYGYTF
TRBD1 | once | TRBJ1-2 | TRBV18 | TGTGCCAGCTCACCACTAGACAGGGATAGTGCTGGCTACACCTTC | CASSPLDRDSAGYTF
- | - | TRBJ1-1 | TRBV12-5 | TGTGCTAGTGGTTTGGACACATTGACTGAAGCTTTCTTT | CASGLDTLTEAFF
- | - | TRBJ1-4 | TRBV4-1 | TGCGCCAGCAGCCAAGATCAGGGCAGGGGAAATGAAAAACTGTTTTTT | CASSQDQGRGNEKLFF